This T cell receptor beta chain was documented in a study of T cell repertoires in cytomegalovirus infection. As to this clonotype: Its antigen is currently unknown.

MiXCR was run by TCRdb on the reads, yielding one entry per CDR3 protein. The sample contains 46,000 or so distinct CDR3 sequences, 20% to 25% of which appear only once. This clonotype was obtained from a human donor in good health (CMV status not recorded). Some clones in this sample may be carry-over from other donors' samples. What was sequenced was PBMCs, sequenced either directly or after in vitro stimulation (not recorded which).

The CDR3 DNA is TGCGCCAGCAGCGGGGGCCTGGGGGATGAAGCTTTCTTT. This translates into CASSGGLGDEAFF. This chain uses TRBV5-1 with TRBJ1-1, with D possibly matching TRBD1 (6 bases). Trimming shortened V by 4 bases and J by 7 bases, and 14 bases separated the two germline ends. From germline, CDR1 is SGHRS and CDR2 YFSETQ. The CDR3 runs 13 residues.